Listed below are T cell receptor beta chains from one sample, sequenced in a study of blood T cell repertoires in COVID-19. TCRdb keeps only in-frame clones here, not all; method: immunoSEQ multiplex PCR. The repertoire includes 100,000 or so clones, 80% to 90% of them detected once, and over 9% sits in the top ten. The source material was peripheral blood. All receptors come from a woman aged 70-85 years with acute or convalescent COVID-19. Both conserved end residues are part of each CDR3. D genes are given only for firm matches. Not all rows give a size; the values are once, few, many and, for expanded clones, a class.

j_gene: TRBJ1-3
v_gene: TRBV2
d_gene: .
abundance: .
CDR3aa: CAGQHPSSGNTIYF
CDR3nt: TGTGCCGGGCAACACCCGAGCTCTGGAAACACCATATATTTT

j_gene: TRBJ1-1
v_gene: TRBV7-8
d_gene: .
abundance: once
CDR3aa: CASSPTQRGAFF
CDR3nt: TGTGCCAGCAGCCCTACCCAGAGGGGGGCTTTCTTT

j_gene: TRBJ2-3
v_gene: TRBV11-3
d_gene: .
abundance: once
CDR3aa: CASSLGLMGHSTDTQYF
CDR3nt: TGTGCCAGCAGCTTAGGGTTGATGGGACATAGCACAGATACGCAGTATTTT

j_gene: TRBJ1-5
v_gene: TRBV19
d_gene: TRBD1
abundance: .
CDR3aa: CASRITGAGQPQHF
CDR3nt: TGTGCCAGTAGAATAACAGGGGCAGGTCAGCCCCAGCATTTT

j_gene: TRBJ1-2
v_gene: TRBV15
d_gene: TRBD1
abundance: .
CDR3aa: CATSSSDDQGAGYGYTF
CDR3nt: TGTGCCACCAGCAGTTCTGACGATCAGGGGGCTGGCTATGGCTACACCTTC

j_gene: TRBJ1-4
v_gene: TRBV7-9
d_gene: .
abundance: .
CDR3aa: CASSPGAEANEKLFF
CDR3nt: TGTGCCAGCAGCCCTGGGGCAGAAGCTAATGAAAAACTGTTTTTT

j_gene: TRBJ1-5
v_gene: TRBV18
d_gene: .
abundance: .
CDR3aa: CASSSRDINQPQHF
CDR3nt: TGTGCCAGCTCATCCCGGGACATCAATCAGCCCCAGCATTTT

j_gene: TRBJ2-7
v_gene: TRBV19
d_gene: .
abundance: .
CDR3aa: CASSVHSSYEQYF
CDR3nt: TGTGCCAGTAGTGTTCACTCCTCCTACGAGCAGTACTTC

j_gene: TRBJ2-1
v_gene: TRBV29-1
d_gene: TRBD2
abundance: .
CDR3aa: CSVKRGDLYNEQFF
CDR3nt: TGCAGCGTCAAGCGGGGAGACCTATACAATGAGCAGTTCTTC

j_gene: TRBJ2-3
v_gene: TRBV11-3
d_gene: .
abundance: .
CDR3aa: CASSLDSGVSTDTQYF
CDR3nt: TGTGCCAGCAGCTTAGACTCGGGAGTTTCCACAGATACGCAGTATTTT

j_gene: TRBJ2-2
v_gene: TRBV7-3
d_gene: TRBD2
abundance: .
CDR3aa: CASTPGVAGGELFF
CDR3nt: TGTGCCAGCACCCCCGGGGTAGCGGGAGGGGAGCTGTTTTTT

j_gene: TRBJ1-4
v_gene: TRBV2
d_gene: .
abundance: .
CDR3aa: CASSGDTWEKLFF
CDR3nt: TGTGCCAGCAGTGGGGACACTTGGGAAAAACTGTTTTTT

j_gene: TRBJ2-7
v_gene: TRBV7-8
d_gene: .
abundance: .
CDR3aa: CASSPGASGTYEQYF
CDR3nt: TGTGCCAGCAGCCCAGGGGCTAGTGGTACCTACGAGCAGTACTTC

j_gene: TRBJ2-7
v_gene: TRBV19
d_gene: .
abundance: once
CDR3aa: CASSITANEEQYF
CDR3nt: TGTGCCAGTAGTATAACAGCCAACGAGGAGCAGTACTTC

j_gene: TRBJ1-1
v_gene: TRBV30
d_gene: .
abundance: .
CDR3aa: CACRGFTNTEAFF
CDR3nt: TGTGCCTGCCGGGGATTCACGAACACTGAAGCTTTCTTT

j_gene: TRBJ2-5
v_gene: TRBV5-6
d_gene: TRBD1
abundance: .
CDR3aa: CASSFPRGLETQYF
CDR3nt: TGTGCCAGCAGCTTCCCCAGGGGGCTGGAGACCCAGTACTTC

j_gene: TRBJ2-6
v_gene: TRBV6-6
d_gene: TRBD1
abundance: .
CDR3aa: CASSPMGTGVPGANVLTF
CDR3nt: TGTGCCAGCAGTCCGATGGGGACAGGGGTTCCTGGGGCCAACGTCCTGACTTTC

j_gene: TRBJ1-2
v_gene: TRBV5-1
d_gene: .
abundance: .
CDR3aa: CASSLSGTLGGANYGYTF
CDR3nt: TGCGCCAGCAGCTTAAGTGGGACACTCGGTGGGGCAAACTATGGCTACACCTTC

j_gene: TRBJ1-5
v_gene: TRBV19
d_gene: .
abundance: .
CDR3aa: CASRKDRNQPQHF
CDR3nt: TGTGCCAGTAGAAAGGACAGAAATCAGCCCCAGCATTTT

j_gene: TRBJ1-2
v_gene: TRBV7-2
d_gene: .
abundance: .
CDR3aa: CASSFLSGGLAF
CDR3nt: TGTGCCAGCAGCTTTCTGTCGGGGGGGCTGGCCTTC

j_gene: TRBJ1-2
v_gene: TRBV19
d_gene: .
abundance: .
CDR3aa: CASNPIRYPRQEKTSNYGYTF
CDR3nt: TGTGCCAGTAACCCAATCCGGTACCCCAGACAGGAGAAAACTTCTAACTATGGCTACACCTTC

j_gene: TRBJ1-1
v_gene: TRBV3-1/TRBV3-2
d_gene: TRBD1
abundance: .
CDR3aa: CASSQEGRGHHEAFF
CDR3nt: TGTGCCAGCAGCCAAGAAGGCAGGGGGCATCACGAAGCTTTCTTT

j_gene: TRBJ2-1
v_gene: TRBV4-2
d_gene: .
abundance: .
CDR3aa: CASSQDGPLNEQFF
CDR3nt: TGTGCCAGCAGCCAAGATGGGCCCCTCAACGAGCAGTTCTTC

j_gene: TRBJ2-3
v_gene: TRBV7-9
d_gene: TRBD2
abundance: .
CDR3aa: CASSRTSGSTDTQYF
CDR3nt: TGTGCCAGCAGCAGGACTAGCGGGAGCACAGATACGCAGTATTTT

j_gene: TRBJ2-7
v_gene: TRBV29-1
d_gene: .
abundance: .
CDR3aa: CSVGLGVYEQYF
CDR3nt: TGCAGCGTTGGACTTGGCGTCTACGAGCAGTACTTC

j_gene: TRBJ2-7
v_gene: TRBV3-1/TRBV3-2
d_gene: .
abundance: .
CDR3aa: CASSQSDRTYEQYF
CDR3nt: TGTGCCAGCAGCCAATCTGACAGGACCTACGAGCAGTACTTC

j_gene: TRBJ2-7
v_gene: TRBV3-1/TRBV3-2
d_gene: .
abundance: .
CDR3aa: CASSQGATYEQYF
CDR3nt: TGTGCCAGCAGCCAGGGGGCAACTTACGAGCAGTACTTC

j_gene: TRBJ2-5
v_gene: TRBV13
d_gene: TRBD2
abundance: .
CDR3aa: CASSSPGSGRMETQYF
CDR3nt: TGTGCCAGCAGCTCCCCGGGTAGCGGGAGGATGGAGACCCAGTACTTC

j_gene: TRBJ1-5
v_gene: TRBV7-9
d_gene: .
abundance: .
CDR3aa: CASSFPGGNQPQHF
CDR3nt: TGTGCCAGCAGCTTCCCCGGGGGCAATCAGCCCCAGCATTTT

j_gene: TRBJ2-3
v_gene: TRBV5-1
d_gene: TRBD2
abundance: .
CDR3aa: CASLAGPGADTQYF
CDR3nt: TGCGCCAGTCTAGCGGGCCCGGGGGCAGATACGCAGTATTTT

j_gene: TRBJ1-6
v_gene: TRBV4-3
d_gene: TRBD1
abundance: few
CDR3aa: CASSPYRGVNSPLHF
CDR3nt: TGCGCCAGCAGCCCTTACAGGGGGGTGAATTCACCCCTCCACTTT

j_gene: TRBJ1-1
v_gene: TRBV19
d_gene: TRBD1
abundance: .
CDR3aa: CASSIDGLWTGGENTEAFF
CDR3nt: TGTGCCAGTAGTATAGATGGGCTGTGGACAGGGGGCGAGAACACTGAAGCTTTCTTT

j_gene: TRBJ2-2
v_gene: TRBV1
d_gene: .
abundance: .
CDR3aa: CTSSPGRTGELFF
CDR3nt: TGCACCAGCAGCCCGGGTCGTACCGGGGAGCTGTTTTTT

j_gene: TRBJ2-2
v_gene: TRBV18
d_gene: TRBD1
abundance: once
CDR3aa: CASSPRDSPTGELFF
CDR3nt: TGTGCCAGCTCGCCCCGGGACAGCCCCACCGGGGAGCTGTTTTTT

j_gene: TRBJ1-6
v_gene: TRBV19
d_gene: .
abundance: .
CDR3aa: CASSPRSYNSPLHF
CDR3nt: TGTGCCAGTAGTCCCCGGTCCTATAATTCACCCCTCCACTTT

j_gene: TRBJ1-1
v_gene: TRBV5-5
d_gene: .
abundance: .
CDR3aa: CASSLGPSTDTKEAFF
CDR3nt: TGTGCCAGCAGCTTGGGGCCCTCGACAGATACTAAAGAAGCTTTCTTT

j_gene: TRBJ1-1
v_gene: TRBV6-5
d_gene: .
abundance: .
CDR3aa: CASSLTTGEAFF
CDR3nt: TGTGCCAGCAGTTTGACGACAGGTGAAGCTTTCTTT